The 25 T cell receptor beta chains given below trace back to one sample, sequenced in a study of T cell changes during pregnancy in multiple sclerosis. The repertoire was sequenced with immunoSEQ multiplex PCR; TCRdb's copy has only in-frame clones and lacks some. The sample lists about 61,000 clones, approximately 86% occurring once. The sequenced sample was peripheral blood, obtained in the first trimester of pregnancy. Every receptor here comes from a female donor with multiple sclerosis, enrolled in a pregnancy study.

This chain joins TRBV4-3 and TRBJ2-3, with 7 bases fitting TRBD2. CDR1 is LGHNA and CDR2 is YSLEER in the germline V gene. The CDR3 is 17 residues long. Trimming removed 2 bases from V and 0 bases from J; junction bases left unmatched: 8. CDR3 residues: CASSQYYPSGSTDTQYF. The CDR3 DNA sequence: TGCGCCAGCAGCCAATATTATCCTAGCGGAAGCACAGATACGCAGTATTTT.

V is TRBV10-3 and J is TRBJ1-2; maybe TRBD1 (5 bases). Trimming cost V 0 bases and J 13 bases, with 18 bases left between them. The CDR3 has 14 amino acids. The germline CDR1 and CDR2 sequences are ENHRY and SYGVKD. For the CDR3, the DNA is TGTGCCATCAGTGAGTCGGGGCAGGGTCGGGCTCGCACCTTC. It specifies CAISESGQGRARTF.

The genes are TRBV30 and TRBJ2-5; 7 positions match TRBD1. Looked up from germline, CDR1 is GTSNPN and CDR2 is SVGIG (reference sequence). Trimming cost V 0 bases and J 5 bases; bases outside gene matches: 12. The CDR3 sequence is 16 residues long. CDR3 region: CAWSVGSGQSVETQYF. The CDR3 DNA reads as TGTGCCTGGAGTGTAGGGTCGGGACAGAGTGTGGAGACCCAGTACTTC.

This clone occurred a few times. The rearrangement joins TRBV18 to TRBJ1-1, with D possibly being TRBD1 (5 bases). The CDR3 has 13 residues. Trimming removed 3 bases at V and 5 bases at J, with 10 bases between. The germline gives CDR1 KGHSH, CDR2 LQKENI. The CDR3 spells CASSPRGGTEAFF. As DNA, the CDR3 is TGTGCCAGCTCACCCCGCGGGGGTACTGAAGCTTTCTTT.

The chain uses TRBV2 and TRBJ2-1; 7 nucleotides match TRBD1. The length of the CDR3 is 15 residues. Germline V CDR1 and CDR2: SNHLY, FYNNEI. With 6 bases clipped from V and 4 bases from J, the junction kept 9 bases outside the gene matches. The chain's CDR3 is CASRVQGTTYNEQFF. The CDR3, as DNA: TGTGCCAGCAGGGTACAGGGGACGACATACAATGAGCAGTTCTTC.

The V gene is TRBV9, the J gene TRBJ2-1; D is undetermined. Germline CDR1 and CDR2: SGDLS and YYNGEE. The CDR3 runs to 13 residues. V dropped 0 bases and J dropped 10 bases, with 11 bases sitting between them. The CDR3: CASSVGSGREQFF. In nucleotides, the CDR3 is TGTGCCAGCAGCGTAGGTTCCGGTCGGGAGCAGTTCTTC.

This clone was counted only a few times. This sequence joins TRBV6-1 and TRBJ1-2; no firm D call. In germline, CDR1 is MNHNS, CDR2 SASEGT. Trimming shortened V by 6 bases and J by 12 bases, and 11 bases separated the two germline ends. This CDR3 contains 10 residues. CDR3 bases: TGTGCCAGCAGCCCGGGGATCCACACCTTC. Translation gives CASSPGIHTF.

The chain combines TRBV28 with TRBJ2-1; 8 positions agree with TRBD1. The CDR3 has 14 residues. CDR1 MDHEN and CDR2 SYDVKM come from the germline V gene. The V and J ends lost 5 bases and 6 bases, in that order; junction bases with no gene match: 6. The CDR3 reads CASSPGQDFNEQFF. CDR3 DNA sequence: TGTGCCAGCAGTCCGGGACAGGACTTCAATGAGCAGTTCTTC.

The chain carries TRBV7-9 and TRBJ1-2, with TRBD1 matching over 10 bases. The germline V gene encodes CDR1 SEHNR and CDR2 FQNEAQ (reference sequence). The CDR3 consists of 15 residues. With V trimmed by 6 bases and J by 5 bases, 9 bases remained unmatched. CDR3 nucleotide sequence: TGTGCCAGCAGTTGGGGACAGGGGACGGGGTATGGCTACACCTTC. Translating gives CASSWGQGTGYGYTF.

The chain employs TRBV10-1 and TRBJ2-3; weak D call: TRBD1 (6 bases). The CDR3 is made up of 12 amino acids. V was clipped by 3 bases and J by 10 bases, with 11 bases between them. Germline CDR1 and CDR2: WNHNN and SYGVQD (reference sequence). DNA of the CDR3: TGCGCCAGCAGTGAAGGGCAGGGGCCGCAGTATTTT. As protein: CASSEGQGPQYF.

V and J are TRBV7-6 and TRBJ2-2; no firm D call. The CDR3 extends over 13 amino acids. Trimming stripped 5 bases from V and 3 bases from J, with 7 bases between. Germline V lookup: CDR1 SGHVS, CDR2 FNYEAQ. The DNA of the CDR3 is TGTGCCAGCAGCCCCACTGACACCGGGGAGCTGTTTTTT. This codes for CASSPTDTGELFF.

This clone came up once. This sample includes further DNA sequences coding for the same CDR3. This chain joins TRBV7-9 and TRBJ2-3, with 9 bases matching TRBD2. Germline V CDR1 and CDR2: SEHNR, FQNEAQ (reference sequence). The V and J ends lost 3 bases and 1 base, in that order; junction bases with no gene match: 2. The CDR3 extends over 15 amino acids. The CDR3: CASSLVAGGTDTQYF. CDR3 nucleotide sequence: TGTGCCAGCAGCTTGGTAGCGGGGGGCACAGATACGCAGTATTTT.

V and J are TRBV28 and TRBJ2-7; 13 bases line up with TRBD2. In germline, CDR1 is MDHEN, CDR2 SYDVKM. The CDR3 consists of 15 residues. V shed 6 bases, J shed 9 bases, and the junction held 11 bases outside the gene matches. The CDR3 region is CASSPTTSGRAVQYF. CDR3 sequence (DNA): TGTGCCAGCAGCCCAACCACTAGCGGGAGGGCCGTGCAGTACTTC.

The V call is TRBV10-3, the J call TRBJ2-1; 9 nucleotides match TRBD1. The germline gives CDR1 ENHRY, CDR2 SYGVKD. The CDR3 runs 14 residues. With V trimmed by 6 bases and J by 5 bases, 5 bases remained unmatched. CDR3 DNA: TGTGCCATCAGGGGGACAGGGCCTAACAATGAGCAGTTCTTC. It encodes CAIRGTGPNNEQFF.

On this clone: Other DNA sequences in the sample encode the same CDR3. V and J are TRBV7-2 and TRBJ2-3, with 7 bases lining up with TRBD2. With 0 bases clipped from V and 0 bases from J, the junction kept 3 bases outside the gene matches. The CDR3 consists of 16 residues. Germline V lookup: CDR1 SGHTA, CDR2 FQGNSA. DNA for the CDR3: TGTGCCAGCAGCTTAGCGCGACTAGCAAGCACAGATACGCAGTATTTT. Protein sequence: CASSLARLASTDTQYF. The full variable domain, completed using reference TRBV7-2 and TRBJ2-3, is GAGVSQSPSNKVTEKGKDVELRCDPISGHTALYWYRQSLGQGLEFLIYFQGNSAPDKSGLPSDRFSAERTGGSVSTLTIQRTQQEDSAVYLCASSLARLASTDTQYFGPGTRLTVL.

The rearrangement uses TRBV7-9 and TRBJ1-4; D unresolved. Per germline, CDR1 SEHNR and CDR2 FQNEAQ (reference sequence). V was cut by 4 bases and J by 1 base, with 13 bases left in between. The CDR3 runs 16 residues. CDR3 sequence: CASSYFMERTNEKLFF. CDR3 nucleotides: TGTGCCAGCAGCTATTTTATGGAGAGAACTAATGAAAAACTGTTTTTT.

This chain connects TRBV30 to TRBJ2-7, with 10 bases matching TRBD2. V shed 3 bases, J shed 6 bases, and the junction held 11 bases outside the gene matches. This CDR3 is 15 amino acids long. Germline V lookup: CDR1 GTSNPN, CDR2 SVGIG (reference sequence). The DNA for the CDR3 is TGTGCCTGGAGATTCTCTAGCGGGAGTAGGCGCGAGCAGTACTTC. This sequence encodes CAWRFSSGSRREQYF.

Here the CDR3 reads CASSPDYSKSSYEQYF. The CDR3, as DNA: TGTGCCAGCAGCCCGGACTACAGTAAAAGCTCCTACGAGCAGTACTTC. The V and J genes are TRBV5-6 and TRBJ2-7, with D perhaps matching TRBD2 (6 bases). There are 16 residues in the CDR3. CDR1 and CDR2 (germline): SGHDT, YYEEEE. Trimming pared 4 bases from V and 0 bases from J, leaving 17 bases between.

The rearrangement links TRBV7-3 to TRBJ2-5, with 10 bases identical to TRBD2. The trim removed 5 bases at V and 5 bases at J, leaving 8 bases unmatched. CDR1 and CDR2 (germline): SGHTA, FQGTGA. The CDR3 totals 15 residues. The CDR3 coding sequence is TGTGCCAGCAGCCCAGGGGCTAGCGGGAGTGAGACCCAGTACTTC. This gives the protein CASSPGASGSETQYF.

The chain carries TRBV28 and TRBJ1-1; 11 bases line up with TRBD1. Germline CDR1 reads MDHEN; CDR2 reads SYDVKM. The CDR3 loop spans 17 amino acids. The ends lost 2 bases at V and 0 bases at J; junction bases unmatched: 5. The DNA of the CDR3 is TGTGCCAGCAGTTTAAAGGGACAGGGGGGGGTGAACACTGAAGCTTTCTTT. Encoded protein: CASSLKGQGGVNTEAFF. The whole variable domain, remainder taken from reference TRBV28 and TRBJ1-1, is DVKVTQSSRYLVKRTGEKVFLECVQDMDHENMFWYRQDPGLGLRLIYFSYDVKMKEKGDIPEGYSVSREKKERFSLILESASTNQTSMYLCASSLKGQGGVNTEAFFGQGTRLTVV.

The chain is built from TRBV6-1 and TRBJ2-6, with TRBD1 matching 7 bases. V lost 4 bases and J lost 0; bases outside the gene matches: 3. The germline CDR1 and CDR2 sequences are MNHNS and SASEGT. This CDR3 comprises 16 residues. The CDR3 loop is CASSGTGRSGANVLTF. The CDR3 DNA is TGTGCCAGCAGTGGGACAGGTCGCTCTGGGGCCAACGTCCTGACTTTC.

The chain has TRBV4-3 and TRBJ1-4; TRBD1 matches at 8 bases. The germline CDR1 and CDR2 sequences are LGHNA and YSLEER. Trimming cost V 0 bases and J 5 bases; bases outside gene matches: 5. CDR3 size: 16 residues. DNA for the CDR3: TGCGCCAGCAGCCAAGATACGTGGACAGGGAATGAAAAACTGTTTTTT. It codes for CASSQDTWTGNEKLFF.

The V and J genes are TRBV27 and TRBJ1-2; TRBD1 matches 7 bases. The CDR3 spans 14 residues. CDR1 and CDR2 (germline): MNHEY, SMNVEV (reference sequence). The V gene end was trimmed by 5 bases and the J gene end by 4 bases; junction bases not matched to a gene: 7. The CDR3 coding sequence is TGTGCCAGCAGTACGACAGGGTATGGCTATGGCTACACCTTC. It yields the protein CASSTTGYGYGYTF.

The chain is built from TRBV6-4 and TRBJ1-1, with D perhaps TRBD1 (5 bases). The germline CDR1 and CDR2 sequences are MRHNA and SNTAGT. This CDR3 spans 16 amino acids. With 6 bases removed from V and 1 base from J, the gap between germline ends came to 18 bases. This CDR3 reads CASRATPLGPNTEAFF. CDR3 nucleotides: TGTGCCAGCAGAGCTACCCCTTTGGGGCCGAACACTGAAGCTTTCTTT.

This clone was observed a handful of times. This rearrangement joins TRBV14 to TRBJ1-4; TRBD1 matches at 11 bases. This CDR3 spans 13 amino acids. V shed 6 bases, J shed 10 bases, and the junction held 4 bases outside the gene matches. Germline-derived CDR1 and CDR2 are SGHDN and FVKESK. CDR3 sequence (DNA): TGTGCCAGCAGTTCCGGGACAGGGGGAAAACTGTTTTTT. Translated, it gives CASSSGTGGKLFF.